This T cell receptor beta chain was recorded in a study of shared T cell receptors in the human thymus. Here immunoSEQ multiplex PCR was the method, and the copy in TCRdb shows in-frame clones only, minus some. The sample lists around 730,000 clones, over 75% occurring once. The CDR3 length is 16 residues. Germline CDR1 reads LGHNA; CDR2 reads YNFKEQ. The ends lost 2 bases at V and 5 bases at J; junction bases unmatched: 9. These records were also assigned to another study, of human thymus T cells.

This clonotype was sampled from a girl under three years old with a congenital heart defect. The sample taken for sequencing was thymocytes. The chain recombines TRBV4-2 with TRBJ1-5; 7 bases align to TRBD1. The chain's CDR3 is CASSQIPGQKYQPQHF. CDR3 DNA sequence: TGTGCCAGCAGCCAAATTCCGGGACAGAAATATCAGCCCCAGCATTTT.